This TCR beta chain was identified in a study of T cell responses to AZD1222 COVID-19 vaccine. Study-wide points: Dominant at 160-218 and 743-854, vaccine-associated CD4 TCRs also spanned spike. Spike-specific TCR breadth rose after two AZD1222 doses, and depth rose as well.

Produced via immunoSEQ multiplex PCR; TCRdb's table is partial and in-frame only. This sample has over 150,000 clones; approximately 92% occur once, and the top ten carry around 9.3%. V was clipped by 7 bases and J by 0 bases, with 13 bases between them. This CDR3 has 15 amino acids. The germline V gene encodes CDR1 SNHLY and CDR2 FYNNEI. As concerns this clone: Its matching antigen is unknown.

V and J are TRBV2 and TRBJ1-5; possibly TRBD1 for D (5 bases). This sequence was found in an adult in good health. Sequenced material: peripheral blood, taken on day 0 of AZD1222 vaccination. The CDR3 coding sequence is TGTGCCAGCACTTGGGACTCTTATAGCAATCAGCCCCAGCATTTT. This encodes CASTWDSYSNQPQHF. Looking up the rest from reference TRBV2 and TRBJ1-5 gives the full variable domain: EPEVTQTPSHQVTQMGQEVILRCVPISNHLYFYWYRQILGQKVEFLVSFYNNEISEKSEIFDDQFSVERPDGSNFTLKIRSTKLEDSAMYFCASTWDSYSNQPQHFGDGTRLSIL.